The clone carrying this TCR beta chain showed up just a few times. Its antigen is currently unknown. This record belongs to a study of T cell responses to AZD1222 COVID-19 vaccine. Broader study findings: Among the donors, most were white British and more were female, and clonal diversity was possibly underestimated. CD4 TCRs associated with vaccination spanned spike, dominating at 160-218 and 743-854. Targeting of unmutated variant regions was reportedly seen in nearly half of spike-specific TCRs. Sampled repertoires all dated from after the peak T cell response.

TCRdb's copy holds only in-frame clones and misses some; the assay was immunoSEQ multiplex PCR. The data contain about 70,000 clones, 88% of them seen just once; the ten biggest clones take up approximately 5%. The receptor's source is an adult who received the MenACWY meningococcal vaccine as a control. The sequencing used peripheral blood, collected 28 days after the second dose of the MenACWY control vaccine.

The CDR3 region has the DNA TGTGCCAGCAGTGGCGGACTAGCGGGTGGGGCCAAAAACATTCAGTACTTC. Translation gives CASSGGLAGGAKNIQYF. This sequence joins TRBV28 and TRBJ2-4; 11 bases agree with TRBD2. Germline assignment: CDR1 MDHEN and CDR2 SYDVKM. Trimming cost V 5 bases and J 1 base; bases outside gene matches: 7. The CDR3 extends over 17 amino acids.